The 12 T cell receptor beta chains listed next were all sequenced from one sample in a study of blood T cell repertoires in COVID-19. Produced via immunoSEQ multiplex PCR; TCRdb's table is partial and in-frame only. The table lists roughly 30,000 clones, roughly 84% of them singletons, with 9% to 10% in the top ten. The sequenced sample consisted of peripheral blood. The receptors here all came from a man older than 75 with active COVID-19.

The V gene is TRBV10-2, the J gene TRBJ1-5; TRBD1 aligns across 11 bases. The CDR3 spans 16 residues. Germline-derived CDR1 and CDR2 are WSHSY and SAAADI. The J segment lost 6 bases and the V segment lost 10 bases, leaving 14 bases of the junction unmatched. This CDR3 reads CAIERPDRGHSQPQHF. CDR3 DNA: TGCGCCATCGAACGACCGGACAGGGGGCACAGTCAGCCCCAGCATTTT.

The chain has TRBV7-9 and TRBJ2-7, with 13 bases fitting TRBD2. The germline CDR1 and CDR2 sequences are SEHNR and FQNEAQ (reference sequence). The junction had 11 bases not matched to a gene; V was cut back by 5 bases and J by 7 bases. This CDR3 region has 16 residues. For the CDR3, the DNA is TGTGCCAGCAGCCCACGACTAGCGGGGGGCCAGGGGGAGCAGTACTTC. It encodes CASSPRLAGGQGEQYF.

This chain connects TRBV30 to TRBJ1-1; 11 nucleotides agree with TRBD1. Germline CDR1 GTSNPN, CDR2 SVGIG (reference sequence). This CDR3 spans 13 amino acids. The V segment lost 4 bases and the J segment 5 bases; nucleotides outside the gene matches: 3. The CDR3 sequence is CAWTGTGGTEAFF. CDR3 DNA: TGTGCCTGGACCGGGACAGGGGGTACTGAAGCTTTCTTT.

This clone was detected once. This chain joins TRBV19 and TRBJ1-6; TRBD1 aligns across 8 bases. V lost 3 bases to trimming and J lost 10 bases; unmatched junction nucleotides: 5. The germline CDR1 and CDR2 sequences are LNHDA and SQIVND (reference sequence). The CDR3 is made up of 14 amino acids. CDR3 sequence (DNA): TGTGCCAGTAGTATCGTCAGGGGGCTCTCACCCCTCCACTTT. Its protein is CASSIVRGLSPLHF.

The chain has TRBV29-1 and TRBJ1-1; 11 bases align to TRBD1. This CDR3 has 12 residues. V trimming: 2 bases; J trimming: 11 bases; junction bases outside the gene matches: 4. Germline CDR1 is SQVTM and CDR2 is ANQGSEA. The CDR3 DNA is TGCAGCGTTGAACGGACAGGGGGCCTGGCTTTCTTT. The encoded protein is CSVERTGGLAFF.

The chain joins TRBV24-1 to TRBJ2-1; TRBD2 matches at 14 bases. Germline V CDR1 and CDR2: KGHDR, SFDVKD. V shed 3 bases, J shed 6 bases, and the junction held 6 bases outside the gene matches. The CDR3 totals 17 residues. As DNA, the CDR3 is TGTGCCACCAGTGATGCGACTAGCGGGGGGGCCATCAATGAGCAGTTCTTC. Translation: CATSDATSGGAINEQFF.

This chain uses TRBV5-1 with TRBJ2-2; D might be TRBD1 (6 bases). The CDR3 has 13 residues. Between the trimmed V and J ends, which lost 5 bases and 6 bases, there was a span of 11 bases. Germline V gives CDR1 SGHRS, CDR2 YFSETQ. CDR3 DNA sequence: TGCGCCAGCAGAACAGGGATGGCCGGGGAGCTGTTTTTT. This translates into CASRTGMAGELFF.

J is TRBJ2-3 and V is TRBV19; D unclear. Trimming removed 10 bases from V and 1 base from J, with 12 bases in between. The germline V gene encodes CDR1 LNHDA and CDR2 SQIVND (reference sequence). CDR3 length equals 13 residues. CDR3 DNA: TGTGCCACCAACCGGGTGGGCACAGATACGCAGTATTTT. Amino acid sequence: CATNRVGTDTQYF. The whole variable domain, remainder taken from reference TRBV19 and TRBJ2-3, is DGGITQSPKYLFRKEGQNVTLSCEQNLNHDAMYWYRQDPGQGLRLIYYSQIVNDFQKGDIAEGYSVSREKKESFPLTVTSAQKNPTAFYLCATNRVGTDTQYFGPGTRLTVL.

This rearrangement joins TRBV28 to TRBJ1-3; no clear D. This CDR3 comprises 14 residues. In germline, CDR1 is MDHEN, CDR2 SYDVKM. V was clipped by 8 bases and J by 4 bases, with 15 bases between them. The CDR3 coding sequence is TGTGCCAGCCACGACTTACTCGCAGGAAACACCATATATTTT. Its protein is CASHDLLAGNTIYF. The variable domain in full, completed from reference TRBV28 and TRBJ1-3, reads DVKVTQSSRYLVKRTGEKVFLECVQDMDHENMFWYRQDPGLGLRLIYFSYDVKMKEKGDIPEGYSVSREKKERFSLILESASTNQTSMYLCASHDLLAGNTIYFGEGSWLTVV.

This clone occurred a few times. This chain connects TRBV11-2 to TRBJ2-5; possibly TRBD2 for D (7 bases). This CDR3 has 18 amino acids. Trimming removed 2 bases from V and 2 bases from J, with 21 bases in between. The V gene's germline CDR1 is SGHAT and CDR2 FQNNGV. The CDR3 nucleotides read TGTGCCAGCAGCTTATTCTTTGGGGAGGGGGGGCTACAAGAGACCCAGTACTTC. It encodes CASSLFFGEGGLQETQYF.

The gene calls are TRBV2 and TRBJ2-7; D ambiguous. There are 13 residues in the CDR3. Germline V gene sequence: CDR1 SNHLY, CDR2 FYNNEI. V was cut by 1 base and J by 3 bases, with 7 bases left in between. The CDR3 DNA follows: TGTGCCAGCAGTGAAGGCAGACTCTACGAGCAGTACTTC. Protein product: CASSEGRLYEQYF.

CDR3 sequence: CASSLAAGGRRAFF. In DNA form, the CDR3 reads TGTGCCAGCAGCTTAGCGGCAGGGGGACGCAGAGCTTTCTTT. The rearrangement joins TRBV7-2 to TRBJ1-1, with 7 bases identical to TRBD1. The CDR3 length is 14 residues. The germline CDR1 and CDR2 sequences are SGHTA and FQGNSA. V lost 0 bases and J lost 10; bases outside the gene matches: 8.